This TCR beta chain was sequenced in a study of T-cell reconstitution after alpha-beta-depleted transplantation in children. V gave up 5 bases and J gave up 2 bases; unmatched junction bases: 25. The CDR3 consists of 21 residues. Per the germline V gene, CDR1 is MNHEY and CDR2 is SMNVEV (reference sequence). Library preparation (for TCRbeta) was performed with unique molecular identifiers. TCRdb re-derived calls from the PCR reads in MiXCR, one entry per CDR3 protein. The sample records 500,000 to 600,000 distinct CDR3 sequences, around a third being singletons. The sequenced sample was PBMCs from the stem cell graft donor, obtained from the stem cell graft. The chain recombines TRBV27 with TRBJ2-7; 9 bases fit TRBD2. This receptor was taken from a human donor who donated a stem cell graft to a child with aplastic anemia. The chain's CDR3 is CASSPRRVTGPGTSLAYEQYV. The CDR3 nucleotides are TGTGCCAGCAGTCCCCGTCGGGTGACAGGGCCCGGGACTAGCCTAGCCTACGAGCAGTACGTC.